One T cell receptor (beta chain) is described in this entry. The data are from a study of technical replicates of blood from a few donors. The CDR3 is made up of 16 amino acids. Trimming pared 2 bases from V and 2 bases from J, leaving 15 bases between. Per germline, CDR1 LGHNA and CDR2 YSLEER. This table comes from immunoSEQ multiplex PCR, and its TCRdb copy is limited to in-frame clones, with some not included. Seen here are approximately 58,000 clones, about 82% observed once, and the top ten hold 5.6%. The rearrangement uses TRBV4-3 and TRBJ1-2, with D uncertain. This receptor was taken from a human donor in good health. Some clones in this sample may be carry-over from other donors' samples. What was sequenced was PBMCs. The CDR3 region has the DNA TGCGCCAGCAGCCAACATGTTCCCGCAGTGAACTATGGCTACACCTTC. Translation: CASSQHVPAVNYGYTF.